These T cell receptor beta chains were read from a single sample in a study of T cell responses to AZD1222 COVID-19 vaccine. TCRdb keeps only in-frame clones here, not all; method: immunoSEQ multiplex PCR. The sample consists of 100,000 to 130,000 clones, under 95% of them appearing once. This specimen consisted of peripheral blood, obtained on day 0 of AZD1222 vaccination. The receptors were sampled from an adult in good health. CDR3s include the opening cysteine and the closing phenylalanine or tryptophan. Each record gives: J gene, clone size, D gene, V gene, CDR3 DNA, CDR3 protein. D genes are given only for firm matches. A row's size may be missing; if present it is once, few, many or a size class.

TRBJ2-3,-,TRBD2,TRBV2,TGTGCCAGCTTGTTAGCGGGGAGCACAGATACGCAGTATTTT,CASLLAGSTDTQYF
TRBJ2-5,-,TRBD2,TRBV9,TGTGCCAGCAGCGACACCGGGACTAGTATCGAGACCCAGTACTTC,CASSDTGTSIETQYF
TRBJ1-5,-,TRBD1,TRBV6-5,TGTGCCAGCAGCCTAGACAGGGGCAATCAGCCCCAGCATTTT,CASSLDRGNQPQHF
TRBJ2-2,-,-,TRBV7-6,TGTGCCAGCCAAACTGGGGGGACCGGGGAGCTGTTTTTT,CASQTGGTGELFF
TRBJ2-3,-,-,TRBV10-3,TGTGCCATCAAAGAGACGGCTAGCACAGATACGCAGTATTTT,CAIKETASTDTQYF
TRBJ1-6,-,TRBD1,TRBV27,TGTGCCAGCAGTTCACAGGGGGCGGATTCACCCCTCCACTTT,CASSSQGADSPLHF
TRBJ1-2,-,-,TRBV6-1,TGTGCCAGCAGTGAAACAGGTCTAAGCTACACCTTC,CASSETGLSYTF
TRBJ2-7,-,TRBD2,TRBV29-1,TGCAGCGTTGGATGGGGGGGGAGCTACGAGCAGTACTTC,CSVGWGGSYEQYF
TRBJ2-5,-,-,TRBV4-3,TGCGCCAGCAGCCAAACTCGGGACACGGGTAGAGAGACCCAGTACTTC,CASSQTRDTGRETQYF
TRBJ1-1,once,-,TRBV12-5,TGTGCTAGTGGTTTGCTGGGGCCTGAAGCTTTCTTT,CASGLLGPEAFF
TRBJ2-5,once,-,TRBV7-2,TGTGCCAGCAGCTTAGCATTAAAGGGGCCGTACCAAGAGACCCAGTACTTC,CASSLALKGPYQETQYF
TRBJ1-2,-,-,TRBV9,TGTGCCAGCAGCGTCCCCGTCCCACATAATGTGGACTACACCTTC,CASSVPVPHNVDYTF
TRBJ1-5,-,-,TRBV19,TGTGCCAGTAGTATCTGGCCTAGAGATCAGCCCCAGCATTTT,CASSIWPRDQPQHF
TRBJ2-1,-,-,TRBV7-2,TGTGCCAGCAGCTTAGCCAGGCTTAATGAGCAGTTCTTC,CASSLARLNEQFF
TRBJ2-7,-,-,TRBV3-1/TRBV3-2,TGTGCCAGCAGCCAAAGGGGCACCCCCTACGAGCAGTACTTC,CASSQRGTPYEQYF
TRBJ1-2,-,-,TRBV3-1/TRBV3-2,TGTGCCAGCAGCCAAACTGGGGACGGCTACACCTTC,CASSQTGDGYTF
TRBJ1-4,-,-,TRBV20-1,TGCAGTGCTAGAGATCGAGAAAAACTGTTTTTT,CSARDREKLFF
TRBJ1-2,-,-,TRBV5-5,TGTGCCAGCAGCTTGGACAGGGCTCGCGGCTACACCTTC,CASSLDRARGYTF
TRBJ2-1,-,-,TRBV27,TGTGCCAGCAGTTTAATCCGAGGTGGGGGGGCCGAGAATGAGCAGTTCTTC,CASSLIRGGGAENEQFF
TRBJ1-6,-,-,TRBV7-2,TGTGCCAGCAGCTCAAGTGTCTGGACAAGACCTTCACCCCTCCACTTT,CASSSSVWTRPSPLHF
TRBJ2-3,-,-,TRBV7-6,TGTGCCAGCAGCTTAGCGCCGGGCGGAAGAGATACGCAGTATTTT,CASSLAPGGRDTQYF
TRBJ1-2,-,TRBD1,TRBV3-1/TRBV3-2,TGTGCCAGCAGCTACGGGGACAGCGCCATCTATGGCTACACCTTC,CASSYGDSAIYGYTF
TRBJ1-2,-,-,TRBV7-9,TGTGCCAGCAGCTCTAGGGGGGACCCTCACTATGGCTACACCTTC,CASSSRGDPHYGYTF
TRBJ1-6,-,TRBD1,TRBV27,TGTGCCAGCAGTTTTCGTACCGGGACAGGGGAGTCACCCCTCCACTTT,CASSFRTGTGESPLHF
TRBJ1-2,-,-,TRBV4-1,TGCGCCAGCAGCCAAGCAGCAGGGTGGGATGGCTACACCTTC,CASSQAAGWDGYTF
TRBJ1-2,-,-,TRBV30,TGTGCCCTCATTCCGGGGCTTAACTATGGCTACACCTTC,CALIPGLNYGYTF
TRBJ2-6,-,-,TRBV7-3,TGTGCCAGCAGCCAAGGGGCCCTTGGAAGCGTTGGGGCCAACGTCCTGACTTTC,CASSQGALGSVGANVLTF
TRBJ1-1,once,TRBD1,TRBV9,TGTGCCAGCAGCAGACAGGGAGTCACTGAAGCTTTCTTT,CASSRQGVTEAFF
TRBJ2-7,-,-,TRBV10-2,TGCGCCAGCACGGATCGATACGAGCAGTACTTC,CASTDRYEQYF
TRBJ2-7,-,-,TRBV28,TGTGCCAGCACCCCCGGGGCGGACTACGAGCAGTACTTC,CASTPGADYEQYF
TRBJ1-1,-,-,TRBV7-6,TGTGCCAGCAGCGCGAACACAGGACTAAACACTGAAGCTTTCTTT,CASSANTGLNTEAFF
TRBJ2-2,-,-,TRBV11-2,TGTGCCAGCAGCTCAGCCACCGGGGAGCTGTTTTTT,CASSSATGELFF
TRBJ2-5,-,-,TRBV5-4,TGTGCCAGCAGCCCCCCCGGGGATCGAGAGACCCAGTACTTC,CASSPPGDRETQYF
TRBJ1-5,-,-,TRBV7-9,TGTGCCAGCAGCTTACACCAGGGATCTTATAGCAATCAGCCCCAGCATTTT,CASSLHQGSYSNQPQHF
TRBJ1-3,once,-,TRBV9,TGTGCCAGCAGCCTACTCGGGACACCTTCCTCTGGAAACACCATATATTTT,CASSLLGTPSSGNTIYF
TRBJ1-2,-,-,TRBV2,TGTGCCAGCAGTGTTAGTGCCGGGGGGTCGGGCTACACCTTC,CASSVSAGGSGYTF
TRBJ1-4,-,-,TRBV29-1,TGCAGCGTTGGGGGGGTTGGATTGACAGGCCCTATAGAAAAACTGTTTTTT,CSVGGVGLTGPIEKLFF
TRBJ2-5,-,TRBD2,TRBV6-5,TGTGCCAGTAAACCGGGGGGGCAAGAGACCCAGTACTTC,CASKPGGQETQYF
TRBJ1-1,-,-,TRBV7-2,TGTGCCAGCAGCTCACTTGGTTGGGACACTGAAGCTTTCTTT,CASSSLGWDTEAFF
TRBJ1-4,-,TRBD1,TRBV24-1,TGTGCCACCCCCCGGGGGACAGAACCAGAAAAACTGTTTTTT,CATPRGTEPEKLFF
TRBJ1-3,-,-,TRBV7-2,TGTGCCAGCAGCTTATTTGGCACGGCAGTCTCTGGAAACACCATATATTTT,CASSLFGTAVSGNTIYF
TRBJ1-2,-,-,TRBV6-5,TGTGCCAGCAAGCAGAGAAACTATGGCTACACCTTC,CASKQRNYGYTF
TRBJ2-7,-,-,TRBV2,TGTGCCAGCAGCACATTTCTTTTGGGGGACAAGGCCTACGAGCAGTACTTC,CASSTFLLGDKAYEQYF
TRBJ1-1,-,-,TRBV12-3/TRBV12-4,TGTGCCAGCAGTTTATCCGGGGGGACTGAAGCTTTCTTT,CASSLSGGTEAFF
TRBJ2-7,-,TRBD1,TRBV28,TGTGCCAGCAGTATACCGGGACAGGGGCCATCCTACGAGCAGTACTTC,CASSIPGQGPSYEQYF
TRBJ1-5,-,TRBD1,TRBV5-8,TGTGCCAGCAGCTCCACCGGGACAGGGTGGGAGCAGCCCCAGCATTTT,CASSSTGTGWEQPQHF
TRBJ2-7,few,TRBD2,TRBV27,TGTGCCAGCAGTTTACAACCCAGCGGGGCGCTAACCTACGAGCAGTACTTC,CASSLQPSGALTYEQYF
TRBJ2-2,-,TRBD1,TRBV2,TGTGCCAGCAGTTGGGACAGGGACACCGGGGAGCTGTTTTTT,CASSWDRDTGELFF
TRBJ1-6,-,-,TRBV18,TGTGCCAGCTCACCACTGGGGGGCGAAGTCTCACCCCTCCACTTT,CASSPLGGEVSPLHF